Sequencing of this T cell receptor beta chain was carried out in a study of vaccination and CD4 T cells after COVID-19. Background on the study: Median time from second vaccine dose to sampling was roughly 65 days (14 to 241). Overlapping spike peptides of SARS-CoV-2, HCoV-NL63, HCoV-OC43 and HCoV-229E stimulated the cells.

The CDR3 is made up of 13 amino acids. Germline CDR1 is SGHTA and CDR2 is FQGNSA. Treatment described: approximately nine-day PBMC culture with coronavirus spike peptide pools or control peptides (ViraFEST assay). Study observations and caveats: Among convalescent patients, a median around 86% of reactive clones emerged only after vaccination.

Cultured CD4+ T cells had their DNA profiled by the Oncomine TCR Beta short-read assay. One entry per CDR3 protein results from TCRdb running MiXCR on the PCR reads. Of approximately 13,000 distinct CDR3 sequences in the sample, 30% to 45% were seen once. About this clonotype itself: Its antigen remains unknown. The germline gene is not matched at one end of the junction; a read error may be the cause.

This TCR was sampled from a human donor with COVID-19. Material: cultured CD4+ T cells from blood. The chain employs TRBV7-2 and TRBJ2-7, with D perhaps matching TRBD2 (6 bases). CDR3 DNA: TGTGCCAGCAGTTCTCGGACTATTTCGTTCACTGCTTTC. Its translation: CASSSRTISFTAF.